The T cell receptor beta chain described here comes from a study of blood T cell repertoires in COVID-19. In the study overall: In each case, the material was cDNA or gDNA derived from T cells, B-cell-depleted T cells, or PBMCs.

The protocol was immunoSEQ multiplex PCR, while the TCRdb copy is restricted to in-frame clones and leaves out a portion. The table lists about 380,000 clones, 89% of them singletons. This clone occurred once. Trimming cost V 3 bases and J 1 base; bases outside gene matches: 11. CDR1 and CDR2 (germline): SGHVS, FNYEAQ. The CDR3 is 18 residues long. The sequence was obtained from a man aged 40-49 years with acute or convalescent COVID-19. The rearrangement links TRBV7-6 to TRBJ2-2, with 7 bases aligning to TRBD2. Sequencing was done on a sample of peripheral blood. The CDR3 DNA follows: TGTGCCAGCAGCTTCGCTACCGTAGCGGGCCTGAACACCGGGGAGCTGTTTTTT. Its translation: CASSFATVAGLNTGELFF.